Below, 4 T cell receptor beta chains from the same sample are listed, as sequenced in a study of blood T cell repertoires in COVID-19. Clones were read by immunoSEQ multiplex PCR, and TCRdb kept only the in-frame ones, dropping some. The top ten hold less than 3.5% of the sample, which has about 140,000 clones, roughly 84% seen once. Sequencing was performed on peripheral blood. These receptors all come from a human donor with acute or convalescent COVID-19. The donor label of this sample is uncertain.

The chain has TRBV6-2 or TRBV6-3 and TRBJ2-3; TRBD2 matches 7 bases. This CDR3 region has 15 residues. Per germline, CDR1 MNHEY and CDR2 SVGEGT. V lost 4 bases, J lost 5 bases, and 9 bases stayed unmatched. CDR3 loop: CASSSPGLKGDTQYF. The CDR3 DNA is TGTGCCAGCAGTTCTCCGGGACTAAAAGGAGATACGCAGTATTTT.

V usage is TRBV28 and J usage is TRBJ2-7; 9 bases are shared with TRBD2. The CDR3 consists of 15 residues. The ends lost 4 bases at V and 4 bases at J; junction bases unmatched: 8. Germline V gene lookup returns CDR1 MDHEN and CDR2 SYDVKM. DNA for the CDR3: TGTGCCAGCAGTTCCAATAGCGGGGGTAAATACGAGCAGTACTTC. It translates to CASSSNSGGKYEQYF.

The chain employs TRBV5-1 and TRBJ1-4; perhaps TRBD1 as D (6 bases). CDR3 length equals 17 residues. Trimming took off 1 base at V and 3 bases at J, with 16 bases between the two ends. In germline, CDR1 is SGHRS, CDR2 YFSETQ. The DNA of the CDR3 is TGCGCCAGCAGCTTGTACGGGGGGCGGTTTTCTAATGAAAAACTGTTTTTT. This sequence encodes CASSLYGGRFSNEKLFF.

V and J are TRBV5-1 and TRBJ2-1, with a tentative D call TRBD2 (6 bases). The V and J ends lost 5 bases and 5 bases respectively, with 20 bases between them. Germline V gene sequence: CDR1 SGHRS, CDR2 YFSETQ. The length of the CDR3 is 16 residues. The CDR3 DNA is TGCGCCAGCAGACTTGCGAGCGGGCGCGGGAACAATGAGCAGTTCTTC. This sequence encodes CASRLASGRGNNEQFF.